These 3 T cell receptor beta chains came from one sample sequenced in a study of cytomegalovirus exposure and HLA in healthy donors. PCR employed 60 Vbeta and 13 Jbeta primers. Only in-frame clones appear in the TCRdb table, and some are missing; sequencing was by immunoSEQ multiplex PCR. This table has some 200,000 clones, approximately 81% appearing once. The sample taken for sequencing was PBMCs. The receptors were gathered from a young woman in good health and CMV-seronegative.

The chain employs TRBV6-1 and TRBJ2-1, with 14 bases aligning to TRBD2. V lost 8 bases, J lost 3 bases, and 3 bases stayed unmatched. Germline CDR1 MNHNS, CDR2 SASEGT. This CDR3 contains 15 residues. The CDR3 loop reads CASRLAGGIYNEQFF. The DNA for the CDR3 is TGTGCCAGCCGACTAGCGGGAGGGATCTACAATGAGCAGTTCTTC.

CDR3 residues: CASSLVTSPDTQYF. In nucleotides, the CDR3 is TGCGCCAGCAGCTTGGTTACGAGTCCAGATACGCAGTATTTT. The chain has TRBV5-1 and TRBJ2-3; D ambiguous. CDR1 and CDR2 (germline): SGHRS, YFSETQ. This CDR3 region has 14 residues. With 0 bases removed from V and 4 bases from J, the gap between germline ends came to 9 bases.

The V and J genes are TRBV6-5 and TRBJ1-5; D unresolved. Germline values: CDR1 MNHEY, CDR2 SVGAGI. V lost 8 bases, J lost 0 bases, and 14 bases lay in between. This CDR3 is built from 15 residues. CDR3 protein: CASCLGVYSNQPQHF. DNA for the CDR3: TGTGCCAGCTGTTTAGGAGTATATAGCAATCAGCCCCAGCATTTT.